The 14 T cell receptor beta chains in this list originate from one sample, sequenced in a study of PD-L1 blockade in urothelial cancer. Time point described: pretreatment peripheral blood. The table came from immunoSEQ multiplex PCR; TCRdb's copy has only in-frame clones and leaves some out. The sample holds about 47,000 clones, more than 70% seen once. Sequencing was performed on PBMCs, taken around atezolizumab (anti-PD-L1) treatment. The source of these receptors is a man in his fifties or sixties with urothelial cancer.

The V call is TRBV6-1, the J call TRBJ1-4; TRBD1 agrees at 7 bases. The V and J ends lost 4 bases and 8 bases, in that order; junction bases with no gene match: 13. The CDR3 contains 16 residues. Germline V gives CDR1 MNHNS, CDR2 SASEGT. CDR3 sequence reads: CASSGGGGAPGEKLFF. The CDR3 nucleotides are TGTGCCAGCAGTGGAGGAGGGGGCGCGCCAGGCGAAAAACTGTTTTTT.

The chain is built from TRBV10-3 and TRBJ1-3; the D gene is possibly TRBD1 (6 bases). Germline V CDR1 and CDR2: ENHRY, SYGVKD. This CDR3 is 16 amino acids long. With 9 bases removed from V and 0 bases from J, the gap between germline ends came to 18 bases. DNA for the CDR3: TGTGCCATGACGAACCAAACAGGGTACTCTGGAAACACCATATATTTT. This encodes CAMTNQTGYSGNTIYF.

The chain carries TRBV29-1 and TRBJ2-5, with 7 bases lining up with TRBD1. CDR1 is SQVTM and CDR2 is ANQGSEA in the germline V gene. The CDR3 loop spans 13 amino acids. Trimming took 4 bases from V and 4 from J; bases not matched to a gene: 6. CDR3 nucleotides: TGCAGCGTTGTGTTAGGGGGCGGAGAGACCCAGTACTTC. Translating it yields CSVVLGGGETQYF. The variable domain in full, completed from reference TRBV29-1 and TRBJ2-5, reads SAVISQKPSRDICQRGTSLTIQCQVDSQVTMMFWYRQQPGQSLTLIATANQGSEATYESGFVIDKFPISRPNLTFSTLTVSNMSPEDSSIYLCSVVLGGGETQYFGPGTRLLVL.

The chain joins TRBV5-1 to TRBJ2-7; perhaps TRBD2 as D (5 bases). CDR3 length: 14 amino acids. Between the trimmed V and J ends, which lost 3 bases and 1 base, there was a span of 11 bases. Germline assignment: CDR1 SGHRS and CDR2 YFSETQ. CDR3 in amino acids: CASSWETPSYEQYF. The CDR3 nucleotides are TGCGCCAGCAGCTGGGAGACCCCGTCCTACGAGCAGTACTTC.

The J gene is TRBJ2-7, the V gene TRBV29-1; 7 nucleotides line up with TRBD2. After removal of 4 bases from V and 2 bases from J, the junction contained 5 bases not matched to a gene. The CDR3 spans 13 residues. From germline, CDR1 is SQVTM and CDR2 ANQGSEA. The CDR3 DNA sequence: TGCAGCGTTGTCCCAGCGGGGACCTACGAGCAGTACTTC. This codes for CSVVPAGTYEQYF.

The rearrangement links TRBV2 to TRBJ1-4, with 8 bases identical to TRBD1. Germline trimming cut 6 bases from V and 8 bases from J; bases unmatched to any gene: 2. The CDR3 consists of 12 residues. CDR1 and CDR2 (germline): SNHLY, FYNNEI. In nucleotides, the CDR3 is TGTGCCAGCAGCGGACAGGGAGAAAAACTGTTTTTT. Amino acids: CASSGQGEKLFF.

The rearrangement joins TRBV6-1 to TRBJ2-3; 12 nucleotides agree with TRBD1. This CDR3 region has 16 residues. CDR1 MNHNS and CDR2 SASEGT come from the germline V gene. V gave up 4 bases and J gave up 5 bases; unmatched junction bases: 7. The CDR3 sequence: CASSARDRGHEDTQYF. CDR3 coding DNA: TGTGCCAGCAGTGCCCGGGACAGGGGGCATGAAGATACGCAGTATTTT.

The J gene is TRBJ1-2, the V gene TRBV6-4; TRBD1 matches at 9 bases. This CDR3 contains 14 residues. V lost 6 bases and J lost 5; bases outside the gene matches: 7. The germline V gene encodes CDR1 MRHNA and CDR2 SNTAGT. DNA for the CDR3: TGTGCCAGCAGATTGGACAGGGGAAATTATGGCTACACCTTC. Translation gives CASRLDRGNYGYTF.

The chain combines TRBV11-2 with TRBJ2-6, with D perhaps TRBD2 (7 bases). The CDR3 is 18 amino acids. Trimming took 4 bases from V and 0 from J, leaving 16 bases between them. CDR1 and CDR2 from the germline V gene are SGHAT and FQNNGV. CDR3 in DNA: TGTGCCAGCAGCTCCTGGGGGGGGCAGTTCTCTGGGGCCAACGTCCTGACTTTC. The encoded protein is CASSSWGGQFSGANVLTF.

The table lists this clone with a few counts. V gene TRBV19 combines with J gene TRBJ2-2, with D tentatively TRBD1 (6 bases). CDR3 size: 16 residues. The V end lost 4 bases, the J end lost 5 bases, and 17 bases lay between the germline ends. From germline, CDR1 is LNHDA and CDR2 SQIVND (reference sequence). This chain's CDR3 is CASSTKGPRGTGELFF. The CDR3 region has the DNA TGTGCCAGTAGTACTAAGGGTCCCAGGGGAACCGGGGAGCTGTTTTTT.

The CDR3 here is CASSSGGVGGYTF. The CDR3 region has the DNA TGTGCCAGCAGTTCTGGAGGGGTTGGTGGCTACACCTTC. The rearrangement uses TRBV6-5 and TRBJ1-2, with D perhaps TRBD1 (5 bases). The V and J ends lost 4 bases and 7 bases respectively, with 13 bases between them. This CDR3 is 13 amino acids long. Germline values: CDR1 MNHEY, CDR2 SVGAGI.

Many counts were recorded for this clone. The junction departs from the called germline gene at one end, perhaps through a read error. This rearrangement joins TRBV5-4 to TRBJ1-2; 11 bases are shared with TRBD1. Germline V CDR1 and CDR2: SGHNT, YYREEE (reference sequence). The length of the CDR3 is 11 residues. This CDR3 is CASSGTGGEAF. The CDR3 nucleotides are TGTGCCAGCAGCGGGACAGGGGGGGAGGCCTTC.

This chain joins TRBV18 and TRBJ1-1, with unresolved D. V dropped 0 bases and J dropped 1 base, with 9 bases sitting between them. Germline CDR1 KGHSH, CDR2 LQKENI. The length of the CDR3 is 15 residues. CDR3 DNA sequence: TGTGCCAGCTCACCACCGGCCGCGGCGAACACTGAAGCTTTCTTT. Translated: CASSPPAAANTEAFF.

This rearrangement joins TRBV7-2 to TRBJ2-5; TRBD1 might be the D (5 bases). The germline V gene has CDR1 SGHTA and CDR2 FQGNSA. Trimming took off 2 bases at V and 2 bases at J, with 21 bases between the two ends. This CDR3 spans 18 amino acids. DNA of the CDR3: TGTGCCAGCAGCTTAAGACCTTCAGGCGGCGACAGTCAAGAGACCCAGTACTTC. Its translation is CASSLRPSGGDSQETQYF.